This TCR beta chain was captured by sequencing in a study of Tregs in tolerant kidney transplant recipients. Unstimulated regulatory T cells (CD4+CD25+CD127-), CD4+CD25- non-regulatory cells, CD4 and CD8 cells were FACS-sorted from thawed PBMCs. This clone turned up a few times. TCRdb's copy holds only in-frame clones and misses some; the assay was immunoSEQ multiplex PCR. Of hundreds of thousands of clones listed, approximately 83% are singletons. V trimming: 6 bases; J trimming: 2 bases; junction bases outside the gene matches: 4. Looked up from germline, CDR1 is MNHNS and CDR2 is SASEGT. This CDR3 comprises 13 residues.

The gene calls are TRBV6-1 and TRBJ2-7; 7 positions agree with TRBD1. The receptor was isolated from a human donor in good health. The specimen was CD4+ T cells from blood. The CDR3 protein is CASRYRGAYEQYF. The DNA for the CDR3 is TGTGCCAGCAGGTACAGGGGCGCCTACGAGCAGTACTTC.